This TCR beta chain originates from a study of PD-L1 blockade in urothelial cancer. Generated by immunoSEQ multiplex PCR, the TCRdb table keeps only in-frame clones and is missing some. The data contain tens of thousands of clones, roughly 87% of them singletons. The CDR3 is made up of 14 amino acids. The origin of this receptor is a man between 70 and 80 years old with urothelial cancer. The rearrangement links TRBV21-1 to TRBJ2-5; TRBD1 was called by the table and not checked on the DNA. TRBV21-1 is listed as a pseudogene. Here the sequenced sample was PBMCs, taken around atezolizumab (anti-PD-L1) treatment. Here the CDR3 DNA reads TGTGCCAGCAACGAGGGAAGGGGGAGAGAGACCCAGTACTTC. As protein: CASNEGRGRETQYF.